This TCR beta chain is drawn from a study of shared clonotypes between healthy human individuals. Original processing notes: ImmunoSEQ yielded junction-only sequences lacking quality scores, so filtering differed. Using immunoSEQ multiplex PCR, the repertoire was profiled, and TCRdb retains in-frame clones only, with some absent. D and trimming were read from the DNA, whereas the V and J calls and clone size are those reported in that table. Seen here are about 1.5 million clones, 95% to 99% observed once, and the top ten hold approximately 0.44%. This CDR3 spans 14 amino acids. Germline lookup yields CDR1 LNHDA and CDR2 SQIVND (reference sequence). Between the trimmed V and J ends, which lost 5 bases and 0 bases, there was a span of 7 bases.

V and J are TRBV19 and TRBJ2-2; D unclear. The sequenced sample consisted of naive CD4+ T cells sorted from blood. Described subset: CD45RA+ positively selected. This TCR was sampled from a man aged 25 to 45 in good health. DNA for the CDR3: TGTGCCAGTAGTTCCGCTTCGAACACCGGGGAGCTGTTTTTT. This translates into CASSSASNTGELFF.